The clone carrying this T cell receptor beta chain was recorded only once. Its antigen is unknown. Treatment of the sample: some 20 received Ad26.COV2.S at low or high dose, single or two shots; about 5 received placebo; per-sample allocation not given. Day 63 following the first vaccine or placebo injection was when the samples were taken. An adult aged 18-55 years in Boston served as the donor. Here immunoSEQ multiplex PCR was the method, and the copy in TCRdb shows in-frame clones only, minus some. The data show around 450,000 clones, approximately 88% seen once. Trimming stripped 2 bases from V and 1 base from J, with 12 bases between. The CDR3 is made up of 15 amino acids. Germline CDR1 and CDR2: MNHEY and SMNVEV (reference sequence). This entry comes from a study of Ad26.COV2.S vaccination and SARS-CoV-2 variants. Across the whole study: The authors gave Ad26.COV2.S intramuscularly, either once or twice 56 days apart.

Overall study findings and caveats: With respect to non-spike TCR breadth, vaccine and placebo recipients were similar.

The source of this sequence is a person aged 18 to 59 who received the Ad26.COV2.S COVID-19 vaccine or a placebo. This sequence joins TRBV27 and TRBJ2-7; D is ambiguous. Here the sequenced sample was peripheral blood, taken in a trial of Ad26.COV2.S vaccine versus placebo. Here the CDR3 reads CASSLTGGASYEQYF. The CDR3 coding sequence is TGTGCCAGCAGTTTAACGGGCGGAGCTTCCTACGAGCAGTACTTC.